The 14 T cell receptor beta chains in this list originate from one sample, sequenced in a study of blood T cells in healthy people across ages. Primed by a sample-barcoded 5' primer and a J-beta primer mix, a second PCR proceeded for roughly 6 to 12 cycles. TCRdb reprocessed the 5' RACE reads with MiXCR, giving one entry per CDR3 protein. The sample lists 1.5 million to 2 million distinct CDR3 sequences, roughly 52% seen once, with less than 2.5% in the top ten. The sequenced material came from blood. The origin of the receptors is a woman aged 40 to 55 in good health.

Comment on this clonotype: This clone may be a read error of a much larger clone one base away. This sequence joins TRBV28 and TRBJ1-2, with 9 positions matching TRBD1. The length of the CDR3 is 13 residues. Germline values: CDR1 MDHEN, CDR2 SYDVKM. V trimming: 5 bases; J trimming: 4 bases; junction bases outside the gene matches: 2. The CDR3 loop is CASSGTGIYGYTF. DNA of the CDR3: TGTGCCAGCAGTGGGACAGGGATCTATGGCTACACCTTC.

This clonotype has more than one count but fewer than ten. This chain uses TRBV15 with TRBJ2-5; 9 nucleotides agree with TRBD1. V gave up 7 bases and J gave up 1 base; unmatched junction bases: 4. This CDR3 region has 14 residues. Germline CDR1 and CDR2: LNHNV and YYDKDF (reference sequence). The CDR3 nucleotides read TGTGCCACCAACTTACAGGGGGCCCAAGAGACCCAGTACTTC. This codes for CATNLQGAQETQYF.

This chain uses TRBV4-2 with TRBJ2-1, with TRBD2 matching 9 bases. The J call may be faulty, since TRBJ2-7 better matches the DNA end. Germline CDR1 is LGHNA and CDR2 is YNFKEQ. CDR3 length equals 17 residues. DNA of the CDR3: TGTGCCAGCAGCCAAGATTCCAGCGGGGGGAGCTACAATGAGCAGTACTTC. It codes for CASSQDSSGGSYNEQYF.

This chain uses TRBV6-6 with TRBJ2-7; D uncertain. Germline V gene sequence: CDR1 MNHNY, CDR2 SVGAGI (reference sequence). V lost 5 bases to trimming and J lost 12 bases, with 20 bases between them. CDR3 length: 13 amino acids. The CDR3 sequence: CASSPSTANSAYF. The CDR3 bases are TGTGCCAGCAGTCCTTCGACGGCAAACTCGGCGTACTTC.

The rearrangement links TRBV12-3 or TRBV12-4 to TRBJ2-5; TRBD1 matches 11 bases. CDR3 size: 15 residues. V lost 7 bases and J lost 4; bases outside the gene matches: 8. The CDR3 here is CASTGTGGHGETQYF. CDR3 bases: TGTGCCAGCACAGGGACAGGGGGTCATGGAGAGACCCAGTACTTC.

This rearrangement joins TRBV2 to TRBJ2-7, with TRBD2 as a possible D gene (6 bases). Germline-derived CDR1 and CDR2 are SNHLY and FYNNEI. The CDR3 loop spans 12 amino acids. With 8 bases removed from V and 3 bases from J, the gap between germline ends came to 11 bases. In nucleotides, the CDR3 is TGTGCCAGCGGGGGGAGCAACTACGAGCAGTACTTC. This sequence encodes CASGGSNYEQYF.

The rearrangement links TRBV6-2 or TRBV6-3 to TRBJ1-2, with 7 bases aligning to TRBD1. J lost 6 bases, V lost 5 bases, and 18 bases had no gene match. Germline V CDR1 and CDR2: MNHEY, SVGEGT. CDR3 length: 17 amino acids. CDR3 in amino acids: CASSPPGQSLLGDGYTF. The CDR3 DNA reads TGTGCCAGCAGTCCTCCGGGACAGTCACTATTGGGCGATGGCTACACCTTC.

The genes are TRBV5-5 and TRBJ1-1; 7 nucleotides line up with TRBD1. Trimming cost V 4 bases and J 6 bases; bases outside gene matches: 9. Germline assignment: CDR1 SGHKS and CDR2 YYEKEE (reference sequence). CDR3 size: 14 residues. CDR3 in DNA: TGTGCCAGCAGCGGCGACAGGGTATGGGCTGAAGCTTTCTTT. It codes for CASSGDRVWAEAFF.

This clonotype was found a few times. This sequence joins TRBV5-1 and TRBJ1-2, with 10 bases identical to TRBD1. This CDR3 has 15 residues. J lost 3 bases, V lost 4 bases, and 6 bases had no gene match. Germline V lookup: CDR1 SGHRS, CDR2 YFSETQ. CDR3 nucleotide sequence: TGCGCCAGCAGCCGGGGACAGGGGACCTACTATGGCTACACCTTC. This codes for CASSRGQGTYYGYTF.

The CDR3 DNA follows: TGCAGTGCCTCGTGGCAGGTGAACACTGAAGCTTTCTTT. Its translation is CSASWQVNTEAFF. The rearrangement uses TRBV20-1 and TRBJ1-1; D remains ambiguous. Deletions cut 6 bases from V and 0 bases from J, with 11 bases between. Looked up from germline, CDR1 is DFQATT and CDR2 is SNEGSKA (reference sequence). The CDR3 covers 13 residues.

This clonotype has just a few counts. The V gene is TRBV27, the J gene TRBJ2-3, with D uncertain. Germline CDR1 and CDR2: MNHEY and SMNVEV (reference sequence). V lost 6 bases and J 6 bases, leaving 13 bases between the germline ends. The CDR3 loop spans 13 amino acids. As DNA, the CDR3 is TGTGCCAGCAGCCGAGGTGTCTCTGATACGCAGTATTTT. Its protein is CASSRGVSDTQYF.

The chain carries TRBV5-1 and TRBJ2-3; D is uncertain. Germline-derived CDR1 and CDR2 are SGHRS and YFSETQ. V was trimmed by 5 bases and J by 6 bases, leaving 16 bases between them. The CDR3 totals 14 residues. The CDR3 sequence is CASSGYAYPDTQYF. CDR3 nucleotide sequence: TGCGCCAGCAGTGGTTACGCCTACCCCGATACGCAGTATTTT.

This chain connects TRBV6-2 or TRBV6-3 to TRBJ2-5; D is uncertain. Trimming took off 2 bases at V and 2 bases at J, with 9 bases between the two ends. The CDR3 totals 14 residues. Germline CDR1 is MNHEY and CDR2 is SVGEGT. CDR3 region: CASSYQAAQETQYF. CDR3 DNA sequence: TGTGCCAGCAGTTACCAGGCAGCACAAGAGACCCAGTACTTC.

On this clonotype: The junction and the germline gene differ at one end; a read error may be behind it. The chain employs TRBV5-6 and TRBJ2-7; 9 bases line up with TRBD1. CDR3 length: 13 amino acids. Germline V gives CDR1 SGHDT, CDR2 YYEEEE. DNA for the CDR3: TGTGCCGGCAGCGGTGGACAGGGGAACGAGCAGTACTTC. Its translation is CAGSGGQGNEQYF.